These 23 T cell receptor beta chains originate from one sample sequenced in a study of blood T cell repertoires in COVID-19. The table came from immunoSEQ multiplex PCR; TCRdb's copy has only in-frame clones and leaves some out. The sample includes 150,000 or so clones, more than 75% of them seen just once. The sequenced sample consisted of peripheral blood. The receptor source for this set is a human donor with acute or convalescent COVID-19. The donor label of this sample is uncertain.

The genes are TRBV10-1 and TRBJ1-2; TRBD1 might be the D (5 bases). The V end was cut by 2 bases, the J end by 7 bases, with 23 bases between. CDR1 is WNHNN and CDR2 is SYGVQD in the germline V gene (reference sequence). The CDR3 length is 17 residues. The CDR3 protein is CASSETSRSGGEGGYTF. The CDR3 DNA sequence: TGCGCCAGCAGTGAGACTTCCCGCTCCGGGGGAGAGGGTGGCTACACCTTC.

This clone was found once. The chain carries TRBV12-5 and TRBJ1-5; D call uncertain. The V and J ends lost 6 bases and 9 bases respectively, with 24 bases between them. The CDR3 is made up of 16 amino acids. From germline, CDR1 is LGHNT and CDR2 FRNRAP. The CDR3: CASGPSKSTWLWPQHF. In nucleotides, the CDR3 is TGTGCTAGTGGCCCCTCAAAATCAACCTGGCTGTGGCCCCAGCATTTT. Looking up the rest from reference TRBV12-5 and TRBJ1-5 gives the full variable domain: DARVTQTPRHKVTEMGQEVTMRCQPILGHNTVFWYRQTMMQGLELLAYFRNRAPLDDSGMPKDRFSAEMPDATLATLKIQPSEPRDSAVYFCASGPSKSTWLWPQHFGDGTRLSIL.

The chain joins TRBV5-4 to TRBJ2-5, with 10 bases identical to TRBD1. CDR1 SGHNT and CDR2 YYREEE come from the germline V gene (reference sequence). Unmatched junction bases numbered 8, after V lost 4 bases and J lost 5 bases. This CDR3 comprises 15 residues. The CDR3 sequence is CASSHTWTGGETQYF. For the CDR3, the DNA is TGTGCCAGCAGCCACACCTGGACAGGGGGTGAGACCCAGTACTTC.

The J gene is TRBJ2-7, the V gene TRBV2; 9 bases fit TRBD1. Looked up from germline, CDR1 is SNHLY and CDR2 is FYNNEI. V was clipped by 6 bases and J by 6 bases; unmatched bases: 12. The CDR3 is made up of 15 amino acids. The CDR3 DNA is TGTGCCAGCAGCCTCCCCGGGACAGGGTACGCCGAGCAGTACTTC. This codes for CASSLPGTGYAEQYF.

The gene calls are TRBV12-3 or TRBV12-4 and TRBJ1-5; 9 positions match TRBD1. J was trimmed by 13 bases and V by 2 bases; bases with no gene match: 6. The CDR3 is 13 residues long. The CDR3 reads CASSLRTGEAQHF. In nucleotides, the CDR3 is TGTGCCAGCAGTTTAAGGACAGGGGAGGCTCAGCATTTT.

A word on this clone: Other DNA sequences from this sample encode an identical CDR3 as well. The chain combines TRBV6-2 or TRBV6-3 with TRBJ1-2, with unresolved D. Trimming removed 2 bases at V and 0 bases at J, with 7 bases between. Germline values: CDR1 MNHEY, CDR2 SVGEGT. The CDR3 has 14 residues. The CDR3 loop reads CASSYAPANYGYTF. The DNA of the CDR3 is TGTGCCAGCAGTTACGCACCAGCTAACTATGGCTACACCTTC.

The J gene is TRBJ2-3, the V gene TRBV4-2; D possibly corresponds to TRBD2 (7 bases). Trimming cost V 1 base and J 0 bases, with 14 bases left between them. This CDR3 has 17 amino acids. The germline V gene encodes CDR1 LGHNA and CDR2 YNFKEQ. The CDR3 DNA sequence: TGTGCCAGCAGCCAAGGAGGTGGGGGGGCTAGCACAGATACGCAGTATTTT. Translation: CASSQGGGGASTDTQYF.

This clone has just one count. The chain recombines TRBV28 with TRBJ1-1, with TRBD1 matching over 8 bases. This CDR3 contains 15 residues. V lost 6 bases, J lost 11 bases, and 17 bases stayed unmatched. Germline CDR1 and CDR2: MDHEN and SYDVKM. This chain's CDR3 is CASSLRQGSHRGAFF. The CDR3 DNA sequence: TGTGCCAGCAGCCTTAGACAGGGGTCCCATCGAGGGGCTTTCTTT.

This chain links TRBV27 with TRBJ1-5; no definite D call. CDR1 MNHEY and CDR2 SMNVEV come from the germline V gene (reference sequence). With 5 bases removed from V and 0 bases from J, the gap between germline ends came to 11 bases. This CDR3 has 15 residues. This CDR3 reads CASSPRSYSNQPQHF. The CDR3 DNA follows: TGTGCCAGCAGTCCGAGGAGCTATAGCAATCAGCCCCAGCATTTT.

The chain employs TRBV3-1 (or the pseudogene TRBV3-2) and TRBJ2-7; 7 bases align to TRBD2. The CDR3 length is 15 residues. V lost 4 bases and J lost 2; bases outside the gene matches: 8. The germline V gene encodes CDR1 LGHDT and CDR2 YNNKEL (reference sequence). The CDR3 DNA reads TGTGCCAGCAGCCCTCAAGCGGGAAACACCTACGAGCAGTACTTC. It yields the protein CASSPQAGNTYEQYF.

This sequence joins TRBV6-5 and TRBJ1-6; D is unclear. The CDR3 has 15 residues. The germline gives CDR1 MNHEY, CDR2 SVGAGI. Trimming shortened V by 4 bases and J by 5 bases, and 12 bases separated the two germline ends. CDR3 in amino acids: CASSLYSGNNSPLHF. Here the CDR3 DNA reads TGTGCCAGCAGTTTATACAGTGGAAATAATTCACCCCTCCACTTT.

The rearrangement links TRBV5-4 to TRBJ2-5; TRBD1 is a possible D gene (5 bases). This CDR3 has 17 residues. Looked up from germline, CDR1 is SGHNT and CDR2 is YYREEE (reference sequence). V shed 1 base and J shed 1 base, with 17 bases lying between them. CDR3 amino acids: CASSLSVGRTSQETQYF. In DNA form, the CDR3 reads TGTGCCAGCAGCTTGAGCGTGGGGCGGACCAGCCAAGAGACCCAGTACTTC.

The rearrangement links TRBV6-5 to TRBJ1-5; 8 bases map to TRBD1. The J segment lost 5 bases and the V segment lost 6 bases, leaving 6 bases of the junction unmatched. CDR3 length: 14 residues. Germline V gene sequence: CDR1 MNHEY, CDR2 SVGAGI. The CDR3 reads CASSRGRNDQPQHF. The CDR3 region has the DNA TGTGCCAGCAGCAGGGGGCGTAACGATCAGCCCCAGCATTTT.

This clone was detected only a few times. The gene calls are TRBV5-1 and TRBJ1-1; possibly TRBD1 for D (5 bases). V gave up 7 bases and J gave up 3 bases, with 16 bases separating them. Germline V lookup: CDR1 SGHRS, CDR2 YFSETQ. The CDR3 is made up of 14 amino acids. CDR3 residues: CASLEEGRDTEAFF. The CDR3 DNA reads as TGCGCCAGCCTCGAGGAGGGGCGGGACACTGAAGCTTTCTTT. The variable domain in full, with the rest retrieved from reference TRBV5-1 and TRBJ1-1, is KAGVTQTPRYLIKTRGQQVTLSCSPISGHRSVSWYQQTPGQGLQFLFEYFSETQRNKGNFPGRFSGRQFSNSRSEMNVSTLELGDSALYLCASLEEGRDTEAFFGQGTRLTVV.

The chain joins TRBV5-1 to TRBJ2-2; 7 bases map to TRBD1. Germline-derived CDR1 and CDR2 are SGHRS and YFSETQ. With 9 bases clipped from V and 1 base from J, the junction kept 21 bases outside the gene matches. The length of the CDR3 is 19 residues. The chain's CDR3 is CATKKGTAKGQMNTGELFF. The CDR3 region has the DNA TGCGCCACCAAAAAAGGGACAGCCAAGGGACAGATGAACACCGGGGAGCTGTTTTTT.

V gene TRBV5-1 combines with J gene TRBJ2-5; 11 bases match TRBD1. The CDR3 loop spans 15 amino acids. After removal of 4 bases from V and 5 bases from J, the junction contained 7 bases not matched to a gene. Germline V gene data show CDR1 as SGHRS and CDR2 as YFSETQ. The CDR3 region has the DNA TGCGCCAGCAGCCCCCGGACAGGGGGCCCGGAGACCCAGTACTTC. Translation: CASSPRTGGPETQYF.

Worth noting for this clone: A read error may account for a junction end that differs from germline. The chain is built from TRBV7-2 and TRBJ1-4; possible D gene TRBD1, 5 bases. Germline values: CDR1 SGHTA, CDR2 FQGNSA. This CDR3 region has 15 residues. The CDR3 is CASSPSRARNEKLFF. Written as DNA, the CDR3 is TGTGCCAGCAGCCCCTCCAGGGCGCGGAATGAGAAACTGTTTTTT.

The chain links TRBV4-3 to TRBJ1-1, with D possibly matching TRBD1 (6 bases). This CDR3 contains 16 residues. Trimming left V 3 bases short and J 5 bases short, with 19 bases between. The germline V gene encodes CDR1 LGHNA and CDR2 YSLEER. The CDR3 here is CASSQSHRGASTEAFF. The CDR3 nucleotides are TGCGCCAGCAGCCAGTCCCACCGGGGGGCGAGTACTGAAGCTTTCTTT.

The chain couples TRBV7-3 to TRBJ1-6; tentative D call: TRBD1 (5 bases). Trimming left V 2 bases short and J 7 bases short, with 12 bases between. The CDR3 runs 15 residues. The germline V gene has CDR1 SGHTA and CDR2 FQGTGA. This chain's CDR3 is CASSLGQGKNSPLHF. CDR3 DNA: TGTGCCAGCAGCTTAGGGCAGGGTAAAAATTCACCCCTCCACTTT.

This clone occurred once. The V call is TRBV6-5, the J call TRBJ2-7; 7 bases are shared with TRBD1. This CDR3 spans 12 amino acids. CDR1 MNHEY and CDR2 SVGAGI come from the germline V gene. The V segment lost 6 bases and the J segment 5 bases; nucleotides outside the gene matches: 4. The CDR3 sequence is CASRNRGHEQYF. The CDR3 DNA is TGTGCCAGCAGAAACAGGGGCCACGAGCAGTACTTC.

This clone occurred once. This rearrangement joins TRBV7-3 to TRBJ1-2; a possible D gene is TRBD1 (6 bases). V was trimmed by 0 bases and J by 1 base, leaving 18 bases between them. The CDR3 consists of 18 residues. Germline V gene sequence: CDR1 SGHTA, CDR2 FQGTGA. CDR3 protein: CASSLTLDRGVHNYGYTF. CDR3 nucleotides: TGTGCCAGCAGCTTAACCCTGGACAGAGGCGTTCATAACTATGGCTACACCTTC.

This sequence joins TRBV6-5 and TRBJ1-2; D remains ambiguous. Germline CDR1 is MNHEY and CDR2 is SVGAGI. V lost 4 bases and J lost 4, with 10 bases in between. CDR3 length: 13 amino acids. CDR3 loop: CASSSEGSYGYTF. The CDR3 DNA follows: TGTGCCAGCAGTTCAGAGGGCAGCTATGGCTACACCTTC.

The chain combines TRBV7-9 with TRBJ1-1, with a weak D call TRBD1 (5 bases). Germline V gene data show CDR1 as SEHNR and CDR2 as FQNEAQ (reference sequence). The CDR3 loop spans 15 amino acids. V gave up 5 bases and J gave up 7 bases, with 20 bases separating them. The CDR3 DNA follows: TGTGCCAGCAGCGACACACAGGACACGCGGGGTGAAGCTTTCTTT. Protein: CASSDTQDTRGEAFF.